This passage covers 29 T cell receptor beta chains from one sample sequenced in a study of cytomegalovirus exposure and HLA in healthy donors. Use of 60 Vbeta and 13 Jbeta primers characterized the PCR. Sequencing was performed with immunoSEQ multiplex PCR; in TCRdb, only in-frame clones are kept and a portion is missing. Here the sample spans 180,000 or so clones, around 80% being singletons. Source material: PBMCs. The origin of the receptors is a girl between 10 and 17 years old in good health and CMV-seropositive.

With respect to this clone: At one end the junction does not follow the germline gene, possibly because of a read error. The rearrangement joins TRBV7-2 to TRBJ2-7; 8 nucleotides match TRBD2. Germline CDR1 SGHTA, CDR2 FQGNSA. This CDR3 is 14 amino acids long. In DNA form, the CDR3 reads TGTGCCGGCAGCCGTTCGAGCGGGAGTTACGAGCAGTACTTC. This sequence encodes CAGSRSSGSYEQYF.

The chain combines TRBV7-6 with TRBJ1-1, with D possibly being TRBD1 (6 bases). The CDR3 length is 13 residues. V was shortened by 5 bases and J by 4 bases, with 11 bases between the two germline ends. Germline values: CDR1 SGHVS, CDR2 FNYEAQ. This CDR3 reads CASSAQGSTEAFF. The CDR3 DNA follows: TGTGCCAGCAGCGCACAGGGTAGCACTGAAGCTTTCTTT.

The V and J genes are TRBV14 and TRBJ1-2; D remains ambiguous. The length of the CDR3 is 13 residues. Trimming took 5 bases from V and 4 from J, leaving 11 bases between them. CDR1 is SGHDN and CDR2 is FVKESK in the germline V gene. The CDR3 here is CASSGVQFYGYTF. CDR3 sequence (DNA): TGTGCCAGCAGCGGAGTCCAATTCTATGGCTACACCTTC.

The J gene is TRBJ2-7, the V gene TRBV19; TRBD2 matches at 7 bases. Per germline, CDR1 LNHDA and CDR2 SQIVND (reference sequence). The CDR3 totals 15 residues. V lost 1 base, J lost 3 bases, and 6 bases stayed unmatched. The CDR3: CASSIVAGAVYEQYF. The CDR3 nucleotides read TGTGCCAGTAGTATAGTGGCGGGAGCGGTCTACGAGCAGTACTTC.

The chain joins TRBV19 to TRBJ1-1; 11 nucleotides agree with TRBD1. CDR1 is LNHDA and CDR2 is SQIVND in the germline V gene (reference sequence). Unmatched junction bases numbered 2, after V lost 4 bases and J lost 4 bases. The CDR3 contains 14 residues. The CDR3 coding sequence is TGTGCCAGTAGTACGGGACAGGGGGGCACTGAAGCTTTCTTT. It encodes CASSTGQGGTEAFF.

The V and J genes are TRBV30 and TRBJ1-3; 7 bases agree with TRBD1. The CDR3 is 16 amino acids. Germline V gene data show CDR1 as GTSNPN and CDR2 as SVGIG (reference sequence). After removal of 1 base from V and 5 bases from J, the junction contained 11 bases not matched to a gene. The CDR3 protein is CAWSDRGPLWRNTIYF. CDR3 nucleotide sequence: TGTGCCTGGAGTGACAGGGGTCCCTTATGGAGAAACACCATATATTTT. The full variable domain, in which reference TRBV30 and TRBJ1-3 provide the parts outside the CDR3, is SQTIHQWPATLVQPVGSPLSLECTVEGTSNPNLYWYRQAAGRGLQLLFYSVGIGQISSEVPQNLSASRPQDRQFILSSKKLLLSDSGFYLCAWSDRGPLWRNTIYFGEGSWLTVV.

CDR3 sequence (DNA): TGTGCCAGCTTGCCCGGGGGGCCCGGTGAAGCTTTCTTT. It yields the protein CASLPGGPGEAFF. The chain couples TRBV2 to TRBJ1-1, with D perhaps matching TRBD1 (6 bases). Trimming shortened V by 8 bases and J by 7 bases, and 17 bases separated the two germline ends. The germline CDR1 and CDR2 sequences are SNHLY and FYNNEI. This CDR3 is built from 13 residues.

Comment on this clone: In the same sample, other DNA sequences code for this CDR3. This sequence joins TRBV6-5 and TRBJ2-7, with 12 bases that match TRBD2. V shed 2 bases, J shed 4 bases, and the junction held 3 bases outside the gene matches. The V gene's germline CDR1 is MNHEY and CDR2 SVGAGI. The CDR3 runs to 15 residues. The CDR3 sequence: CASSYLAGGSYEQYF. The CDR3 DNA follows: TGTGCCAGCAGTTACCTAGCGGGAGGGTCGTACGAGCAGTACTTC.

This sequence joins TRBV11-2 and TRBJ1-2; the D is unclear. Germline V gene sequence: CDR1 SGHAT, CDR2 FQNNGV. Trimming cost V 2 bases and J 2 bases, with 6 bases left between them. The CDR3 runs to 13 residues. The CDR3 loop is CASSLIRNYGYTF. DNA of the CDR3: TGTGCCAGCAGCTTAATCCGGAACTATGGCTACACCTTC.

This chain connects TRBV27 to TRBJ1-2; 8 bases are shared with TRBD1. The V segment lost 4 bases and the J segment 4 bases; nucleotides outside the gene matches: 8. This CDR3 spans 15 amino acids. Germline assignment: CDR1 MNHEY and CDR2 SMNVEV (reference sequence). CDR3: CASSSVQGAGYGYTF. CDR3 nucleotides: TGTGCCAGCAGTTCTGTGCAGGGGGCAGGCTATGGCTACACCTTC.

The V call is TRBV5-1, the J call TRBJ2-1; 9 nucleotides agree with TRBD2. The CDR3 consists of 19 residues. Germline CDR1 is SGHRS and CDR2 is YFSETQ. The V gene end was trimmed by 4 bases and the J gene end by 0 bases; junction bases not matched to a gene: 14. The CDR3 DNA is TGCGCCAGCAGCCGGGAGGCTAGCGGGATGAAGAGCTCCTACAATGAGCAGTTCTTC. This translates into CASSREASGMKSSYNEQFF.

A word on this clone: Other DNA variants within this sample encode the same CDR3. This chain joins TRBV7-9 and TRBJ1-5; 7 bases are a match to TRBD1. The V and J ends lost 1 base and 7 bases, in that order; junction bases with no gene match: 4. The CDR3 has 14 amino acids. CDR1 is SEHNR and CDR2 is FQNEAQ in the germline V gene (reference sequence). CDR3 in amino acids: CASSLGQGGQPQHF. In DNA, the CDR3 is TGTGCCAGCAGCTTAGGACAGGGTGGACAGCCCCAGCATTTT.

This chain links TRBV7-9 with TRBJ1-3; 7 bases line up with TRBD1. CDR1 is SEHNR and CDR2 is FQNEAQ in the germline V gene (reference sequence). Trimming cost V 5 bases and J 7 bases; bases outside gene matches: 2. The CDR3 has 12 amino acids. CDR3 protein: CASSDRDNTIYF. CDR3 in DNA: TGTGCCAGCAGCGACAGGGATAACACCATATATTTT.

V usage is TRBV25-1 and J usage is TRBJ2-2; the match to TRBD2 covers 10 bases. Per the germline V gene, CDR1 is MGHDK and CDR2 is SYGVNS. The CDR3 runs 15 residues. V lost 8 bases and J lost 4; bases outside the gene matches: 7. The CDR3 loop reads CASSEREGGTGELFF. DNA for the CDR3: TGTGCCAGCTCTGAGCGGGAGGGTGGCACCGGGGAGCTGTTTTTT. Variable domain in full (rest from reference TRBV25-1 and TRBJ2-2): EADIYQTPRYLVIGTGKKITLECSQTMGHDKMYWYQQDPGMELHLIHYSYGVNSTEKGDLSSESTVSRIRTEHFPLTLESARPSHTSQYLCASSEREGGTGELFFGEGSRLTVL.

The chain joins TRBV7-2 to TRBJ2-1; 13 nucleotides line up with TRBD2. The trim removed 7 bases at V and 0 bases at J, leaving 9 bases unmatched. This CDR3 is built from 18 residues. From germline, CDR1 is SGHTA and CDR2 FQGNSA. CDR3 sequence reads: CASKPGLAGPSSYNEQFF. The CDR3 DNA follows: TGTGCCAGCAAACCGGGACTAGCGGGACCGAGCTCCTACAATGAGCAGTTCTTC.

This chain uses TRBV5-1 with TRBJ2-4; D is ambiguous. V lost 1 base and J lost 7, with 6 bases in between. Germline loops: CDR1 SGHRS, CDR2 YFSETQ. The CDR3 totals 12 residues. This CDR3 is CASSLKENIQYF. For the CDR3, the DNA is TGCGCCAGCAGCTTGAAGGAGAACATTCAGTACTTC.

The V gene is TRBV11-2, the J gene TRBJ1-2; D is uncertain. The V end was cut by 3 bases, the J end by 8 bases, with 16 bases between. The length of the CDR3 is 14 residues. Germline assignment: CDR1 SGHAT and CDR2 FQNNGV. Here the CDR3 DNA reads TGTGCCAGCAGCTTTATTGAAAAGAGAAGCGGCTACACCTTC. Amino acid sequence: CASSFIEKRSGYTF.

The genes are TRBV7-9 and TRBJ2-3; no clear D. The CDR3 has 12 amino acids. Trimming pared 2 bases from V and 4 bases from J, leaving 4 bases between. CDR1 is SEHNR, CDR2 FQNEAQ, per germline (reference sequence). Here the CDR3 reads CASSLRADTQYF. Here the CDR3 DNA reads TGTGCCAGCAGCTTACGAGCAGATACGCAGTATTTT.

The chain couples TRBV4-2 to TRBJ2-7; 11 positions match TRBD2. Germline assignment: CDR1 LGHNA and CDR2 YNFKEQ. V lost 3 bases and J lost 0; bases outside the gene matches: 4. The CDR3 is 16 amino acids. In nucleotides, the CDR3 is TGTGCCAGCAGCCATGCCGGGACTAGCGGCTCCTACGAGCAGTACTTC. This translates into CASSHAGTSGSYEQYF.

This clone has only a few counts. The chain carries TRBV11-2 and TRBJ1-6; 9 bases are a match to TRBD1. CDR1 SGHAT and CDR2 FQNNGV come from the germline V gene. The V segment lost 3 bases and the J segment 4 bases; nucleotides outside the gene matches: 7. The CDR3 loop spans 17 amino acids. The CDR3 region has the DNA TGTGCCAGCAGCTTCCTACAGGGGGCATCTTATAATTCACCCCTCCACTTT. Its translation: CASSFLQGASYNSPLHF.

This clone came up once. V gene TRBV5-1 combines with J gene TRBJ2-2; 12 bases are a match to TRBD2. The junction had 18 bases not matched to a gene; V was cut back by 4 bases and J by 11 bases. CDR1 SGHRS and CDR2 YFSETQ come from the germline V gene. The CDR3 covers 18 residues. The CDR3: CASSTFVGLAGGPRELFF. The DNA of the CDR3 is TGCGCCAGCAGCACCTTCGTTGGGCTAGCGGGAGGGCCCCGAGAGCTGTTTTTT.

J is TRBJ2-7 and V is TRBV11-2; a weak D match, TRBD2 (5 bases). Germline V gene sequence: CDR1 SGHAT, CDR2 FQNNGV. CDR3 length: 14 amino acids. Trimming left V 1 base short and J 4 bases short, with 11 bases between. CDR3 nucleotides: TGTGCCAGCAGCTTAGTTCGGGGTAATTACGAGCAGTACTTC. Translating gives CASSLVRGNYEQYF.

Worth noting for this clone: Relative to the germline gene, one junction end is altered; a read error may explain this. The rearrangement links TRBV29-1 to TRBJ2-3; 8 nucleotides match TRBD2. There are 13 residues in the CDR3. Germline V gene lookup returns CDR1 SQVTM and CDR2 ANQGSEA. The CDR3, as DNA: TGCAGCGTTAGTGCGGGAGGCACAGGTACGCAGTATTTT. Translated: CSVSAGGTGTQYF.

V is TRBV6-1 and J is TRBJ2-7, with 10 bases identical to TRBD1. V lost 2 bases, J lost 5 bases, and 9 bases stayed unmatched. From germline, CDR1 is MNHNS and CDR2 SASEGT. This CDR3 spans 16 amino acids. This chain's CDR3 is CASSELSTGGWNEQYF. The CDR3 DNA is TGTGCCAGCAGTGAACTTTCGACAGGGGGCTGGAACGAGCAGTACTTC.

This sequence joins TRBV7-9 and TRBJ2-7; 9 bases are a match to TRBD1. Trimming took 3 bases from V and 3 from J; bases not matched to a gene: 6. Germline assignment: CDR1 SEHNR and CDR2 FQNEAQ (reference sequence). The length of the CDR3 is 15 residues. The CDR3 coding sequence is TGTGCCAGCAGCTTCCTCGGGACAGGGCGCTACGAGCAGTACTTC. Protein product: CASSFLGTGRYEQYF.

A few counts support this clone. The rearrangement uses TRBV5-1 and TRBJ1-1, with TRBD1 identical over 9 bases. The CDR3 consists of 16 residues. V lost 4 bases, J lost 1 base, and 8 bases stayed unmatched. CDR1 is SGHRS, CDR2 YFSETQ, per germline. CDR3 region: CASSIVPGQGNTEAFF. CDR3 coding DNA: TGCGCCAGCAGCATCGTACCGGGACAGGGGAACACTGAAGCTTTCTTT.

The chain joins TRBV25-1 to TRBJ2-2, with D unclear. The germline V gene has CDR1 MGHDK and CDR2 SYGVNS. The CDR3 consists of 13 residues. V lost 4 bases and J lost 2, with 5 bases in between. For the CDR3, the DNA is TGTGCCAGCAGTGGACTTAACACCGGGGAGCTGTTTTTT. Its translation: CASSGLNTGELFF.

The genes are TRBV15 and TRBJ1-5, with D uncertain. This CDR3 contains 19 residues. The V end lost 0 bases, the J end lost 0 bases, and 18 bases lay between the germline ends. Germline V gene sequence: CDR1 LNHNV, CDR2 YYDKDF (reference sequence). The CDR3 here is CATSRDYGEFGYSNQPQHF. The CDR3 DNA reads TGTGCCACCAGCAGAGATTACGGGGAATTTGGGTATAGCAATCAGCCCCAGCATTTT.

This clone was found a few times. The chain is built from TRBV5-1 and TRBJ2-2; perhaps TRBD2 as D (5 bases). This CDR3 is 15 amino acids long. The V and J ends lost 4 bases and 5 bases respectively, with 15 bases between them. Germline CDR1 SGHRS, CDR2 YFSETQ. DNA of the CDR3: TGCGCCAGCAGCGCTGGAGGCCTAGTAACCGGGGAGCTGTTTTTT. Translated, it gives CASSAGGLVTGELFF.